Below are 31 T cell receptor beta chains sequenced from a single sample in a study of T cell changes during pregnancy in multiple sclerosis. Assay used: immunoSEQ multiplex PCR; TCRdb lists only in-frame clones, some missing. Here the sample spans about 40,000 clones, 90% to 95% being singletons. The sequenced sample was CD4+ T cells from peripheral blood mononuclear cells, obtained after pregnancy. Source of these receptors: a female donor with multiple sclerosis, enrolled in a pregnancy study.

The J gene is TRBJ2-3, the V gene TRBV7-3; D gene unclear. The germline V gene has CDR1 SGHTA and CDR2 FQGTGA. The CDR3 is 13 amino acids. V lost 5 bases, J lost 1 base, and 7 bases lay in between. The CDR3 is CASSPGGTDTQYF. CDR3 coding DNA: TGTGCCAGCAGCCCAGGCGGCACAGATACGCAGTATTTT.

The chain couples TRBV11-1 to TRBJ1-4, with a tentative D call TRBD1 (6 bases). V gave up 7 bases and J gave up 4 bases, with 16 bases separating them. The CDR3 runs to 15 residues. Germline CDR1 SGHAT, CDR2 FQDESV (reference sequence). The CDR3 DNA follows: TGTGCCAGCACCAGGGGAAGGACCAATAATGAAAAACTGTTTTTT. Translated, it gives CASTRGRTNNEKLFF.

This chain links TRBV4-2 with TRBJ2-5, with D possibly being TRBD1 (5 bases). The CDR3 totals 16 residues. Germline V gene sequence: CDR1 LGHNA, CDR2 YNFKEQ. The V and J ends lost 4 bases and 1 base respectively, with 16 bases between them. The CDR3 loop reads CASSRGQGGPQETQYF. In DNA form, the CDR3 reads TGTGCCAGCAGCCGAGGCCAGGGTGGACCCCAAGAGACCCAGTACTTC.

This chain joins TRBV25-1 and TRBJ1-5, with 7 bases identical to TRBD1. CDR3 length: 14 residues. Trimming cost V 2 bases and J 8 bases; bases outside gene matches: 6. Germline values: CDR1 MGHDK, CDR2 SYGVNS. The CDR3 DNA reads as TGTGCCAGCAGTGAACAGGGGGTCGGGAAGCCCCAGCATTTT. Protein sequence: CASSEQGVGKPQHF.

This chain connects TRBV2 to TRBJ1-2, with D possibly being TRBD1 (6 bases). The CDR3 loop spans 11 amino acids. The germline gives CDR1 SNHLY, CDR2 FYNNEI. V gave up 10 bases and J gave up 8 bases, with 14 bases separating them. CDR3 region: CATSTGLGYTF. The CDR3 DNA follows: TGTGCCACCTCTACAGGGTTGGGCTACACCTTC.

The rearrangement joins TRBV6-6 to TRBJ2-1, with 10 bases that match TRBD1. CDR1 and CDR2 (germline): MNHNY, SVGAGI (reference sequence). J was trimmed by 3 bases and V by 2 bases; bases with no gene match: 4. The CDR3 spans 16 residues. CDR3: CASSYPRTGGYNEQFF. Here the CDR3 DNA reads TGTGCCAGCAGTTACCCCCGGACAGGGGGCTACAATGAGCAGTTCTTC.

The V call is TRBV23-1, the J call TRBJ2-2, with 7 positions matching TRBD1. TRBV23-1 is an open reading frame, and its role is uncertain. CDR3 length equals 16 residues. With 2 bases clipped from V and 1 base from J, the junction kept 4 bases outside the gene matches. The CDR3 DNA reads TGCGCCAGCAGTCAACTCCGACAGGGGAACACCGGGGAGCTGTTTTTT. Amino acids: CASSQLRQGNTGELFF.

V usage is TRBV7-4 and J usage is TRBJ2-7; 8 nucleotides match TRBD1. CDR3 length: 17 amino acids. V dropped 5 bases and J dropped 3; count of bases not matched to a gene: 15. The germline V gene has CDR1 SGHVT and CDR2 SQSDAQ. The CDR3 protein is CASSPFGQGAKGYEQYF. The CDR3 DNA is TGTGCCAGCAGCCCCTTTGGTCAGGGGGCGAAAGGCTACGAGCAGTACTTC.

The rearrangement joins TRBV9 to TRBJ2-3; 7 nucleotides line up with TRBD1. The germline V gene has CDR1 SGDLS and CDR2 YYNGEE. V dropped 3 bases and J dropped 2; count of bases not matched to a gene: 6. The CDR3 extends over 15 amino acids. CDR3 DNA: TGTGCCAGCAGCGCGTACGGGACAGCCACAGATACGCAGTATTTT. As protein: CASSAYGTATDTQYF.

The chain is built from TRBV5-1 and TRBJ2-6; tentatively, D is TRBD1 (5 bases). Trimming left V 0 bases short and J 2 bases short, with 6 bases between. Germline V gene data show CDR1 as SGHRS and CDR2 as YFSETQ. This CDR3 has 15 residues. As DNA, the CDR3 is TGCGCCAGCAGCTTGGTCAGGGCTGGGGCCAACGTCCTGACTTTC. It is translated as CASSLVRAGANVLTF.

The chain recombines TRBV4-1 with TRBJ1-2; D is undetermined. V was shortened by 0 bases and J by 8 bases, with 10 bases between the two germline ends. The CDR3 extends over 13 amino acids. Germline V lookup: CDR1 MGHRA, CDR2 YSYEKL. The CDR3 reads CASSQEPPTGYTF. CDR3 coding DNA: TGCGCCAGCAGCCAAGAGCCCCCGACAGGCTACACCTTC.

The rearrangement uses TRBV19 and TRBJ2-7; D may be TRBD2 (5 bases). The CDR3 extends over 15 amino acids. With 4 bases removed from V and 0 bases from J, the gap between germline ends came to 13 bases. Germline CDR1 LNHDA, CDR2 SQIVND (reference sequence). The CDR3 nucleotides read TGTGCCAGTAGTAGCCAAGAAGGGAGCTCCTACGAGCAGTACTTC. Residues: CASSSQEGSSYEQYF.

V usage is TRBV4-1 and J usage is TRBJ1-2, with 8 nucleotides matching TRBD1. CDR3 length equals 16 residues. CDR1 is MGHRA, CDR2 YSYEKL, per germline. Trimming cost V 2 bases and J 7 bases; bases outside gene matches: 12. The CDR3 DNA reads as TGCGCCAGCAGCCAACCGGGACAGGTGAAAAAAAGTGGCTACACCTTC. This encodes CASSQPGQVKKSGYTF.

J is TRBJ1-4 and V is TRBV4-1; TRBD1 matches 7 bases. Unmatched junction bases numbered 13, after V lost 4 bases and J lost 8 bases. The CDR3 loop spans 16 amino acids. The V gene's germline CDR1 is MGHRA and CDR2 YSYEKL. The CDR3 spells CASSPPSRGRGEKLFF. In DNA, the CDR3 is TGCGCCAGCAGCCCACCTAGTAGGGGGCGAGGGGAAAAACTGTTTTTT.

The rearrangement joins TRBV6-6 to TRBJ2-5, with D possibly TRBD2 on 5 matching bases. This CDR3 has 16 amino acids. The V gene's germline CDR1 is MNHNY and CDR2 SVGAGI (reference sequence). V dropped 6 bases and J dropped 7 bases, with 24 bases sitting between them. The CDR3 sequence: CASRYRSGEHPGTQYF. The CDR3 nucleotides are TGTGCCAGCAGGTACCGGAGCGGAGAACACCCCGGGACCCAGTACTTC.

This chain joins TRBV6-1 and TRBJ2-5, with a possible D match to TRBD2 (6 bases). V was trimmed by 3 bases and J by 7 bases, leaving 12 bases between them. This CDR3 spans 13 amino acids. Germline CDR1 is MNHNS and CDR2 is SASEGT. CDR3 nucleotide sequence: TGTGCCAGCAGTGAGGGACTTTATCCGACCCAGTACTTC. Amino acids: CASSEGLYPTQYF.

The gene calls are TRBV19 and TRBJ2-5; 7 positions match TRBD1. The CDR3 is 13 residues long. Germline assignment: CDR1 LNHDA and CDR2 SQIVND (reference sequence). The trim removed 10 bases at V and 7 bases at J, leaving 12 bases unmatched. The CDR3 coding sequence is TGTGCCACCGGCCTACAGGGGATTGGGACCCAGTACTTC. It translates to CATGLQGIGTQYF.

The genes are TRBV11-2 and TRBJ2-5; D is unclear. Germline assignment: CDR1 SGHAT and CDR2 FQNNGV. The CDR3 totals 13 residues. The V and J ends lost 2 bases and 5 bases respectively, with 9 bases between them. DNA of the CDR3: TGTGCCAGCAGCTTATCTGGGCTGGAGACCCAGTACTTC. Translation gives CASSLSGLETQYF.

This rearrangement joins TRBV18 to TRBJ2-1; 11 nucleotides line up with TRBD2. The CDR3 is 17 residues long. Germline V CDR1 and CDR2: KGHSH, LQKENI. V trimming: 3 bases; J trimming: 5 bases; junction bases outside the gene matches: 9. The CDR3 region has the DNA TGTGCCAGCTCACCGAAACGAATAGCGGGGGGGAACAATGAGCAGTTCTTC. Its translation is CASSPKRIAGGNNEQFF.

The CDR3 protein is CASSPATGGNTEAFF. DNA for the CDR3: TGCGCCAGCAGTCCCGCGACAGGGGGGAACACTGAAGCTTTCTTT. The chain employs TRBV23-1 and TRBJ1-1; 9 bases fit TRBD1. TRBV23-1 counts as an open reading frame of uncertain function. V shed 4 bases and J 1 base; nucleotides not matched to a gene: 4. This CDR3 comprises 15 residues.

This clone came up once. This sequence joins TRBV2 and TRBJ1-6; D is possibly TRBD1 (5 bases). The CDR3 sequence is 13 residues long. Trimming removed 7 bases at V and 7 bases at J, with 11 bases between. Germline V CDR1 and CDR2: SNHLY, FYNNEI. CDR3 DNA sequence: TGTGCCAGCACGACAGTTAAGAATTCACCCCTCCACTTT. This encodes CASTTVKNSPLHF.

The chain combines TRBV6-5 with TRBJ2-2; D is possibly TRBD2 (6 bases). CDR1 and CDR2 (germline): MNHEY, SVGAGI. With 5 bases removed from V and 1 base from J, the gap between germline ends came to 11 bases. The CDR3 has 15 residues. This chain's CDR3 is CASSGRRGNTGELFF. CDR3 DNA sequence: TGTGCCAGCAGTGGGCGGCGGGGGAACACCGGGGAGCTGTTTTTT.

The CDR3 spells CASSLGGSNNEKLFF. CDR3 DNA sequence: TGCGCCAGCAGCTTGGGGGGCAGTAATAATGAAAAACTGTTTTTT. This sequence joins TRBV5-1 and TRBJ1-4, with D possibly matching TRBD1 (5 bases). The V end lost 0 bases, the J end lost 4 bases, and 10 bases lay between the germline ends. The CDR3 consists of 15 residues. Germline loops: CDR1 SGHRS, CDR2 YFSETQ.

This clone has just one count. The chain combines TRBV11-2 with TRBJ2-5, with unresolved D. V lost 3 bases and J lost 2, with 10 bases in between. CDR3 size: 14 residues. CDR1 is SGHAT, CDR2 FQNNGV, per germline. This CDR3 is CASSFLWQQETQYF. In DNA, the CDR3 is TGTGCCAGCAGCTTCCTTTGGCAGCAAGAGACCCAGTACTTC.

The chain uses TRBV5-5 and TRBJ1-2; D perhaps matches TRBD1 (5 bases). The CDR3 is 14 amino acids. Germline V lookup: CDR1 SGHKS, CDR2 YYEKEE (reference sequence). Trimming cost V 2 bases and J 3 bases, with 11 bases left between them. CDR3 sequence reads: CASSLLGDYYGYTF. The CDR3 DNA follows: TGTGCCAGCAGCTTATTGGGGGACTACTATGGCTACACCTTC.

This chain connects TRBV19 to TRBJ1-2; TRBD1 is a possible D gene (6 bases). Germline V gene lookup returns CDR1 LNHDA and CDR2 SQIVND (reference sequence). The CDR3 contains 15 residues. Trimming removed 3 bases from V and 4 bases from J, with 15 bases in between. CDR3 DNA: TGTGCCAGTAGTATTTGGGGGCAGGGGCCCTATGGCTACACCTTC. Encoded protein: CASSIWGQGPYGYTF.

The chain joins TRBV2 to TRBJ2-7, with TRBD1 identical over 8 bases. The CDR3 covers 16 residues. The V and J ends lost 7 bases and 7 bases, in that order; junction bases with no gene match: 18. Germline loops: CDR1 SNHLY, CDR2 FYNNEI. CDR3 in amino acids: CASKETRDRILREQYF. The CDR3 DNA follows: TGTGCCAGCAAAGAGACACGGGACAGGATTTTACGGGAGCAGTACTTC.

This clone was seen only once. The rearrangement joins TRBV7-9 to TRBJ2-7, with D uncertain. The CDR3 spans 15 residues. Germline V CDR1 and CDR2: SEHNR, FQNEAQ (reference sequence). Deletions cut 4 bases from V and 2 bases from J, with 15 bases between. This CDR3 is CASSSVWAPPYEQYF. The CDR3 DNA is TGTGCCAGCAGCTCCGTGTGGGCACCACCCTACGAGCAGTACTTC. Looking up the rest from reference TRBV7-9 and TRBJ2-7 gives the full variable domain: DTGVSQNPRHKITKRGQNVTFRCDPISEHNRLYWYRQTLGQGPEFLTYFQNEAQLEKSRLLSDRFSAERPKGSFSTLEIQRTEQGDSAMYLCASSSVWAPPYEQYFGPGTRLTVT.

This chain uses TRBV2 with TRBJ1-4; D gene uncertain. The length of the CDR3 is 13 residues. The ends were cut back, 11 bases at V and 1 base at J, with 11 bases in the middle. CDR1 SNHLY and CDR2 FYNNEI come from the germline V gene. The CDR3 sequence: CADSEGTNEKLFF. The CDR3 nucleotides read TGTGCCGATTCGGAGGGAACTAATGAAAAACTGTTTTTT.

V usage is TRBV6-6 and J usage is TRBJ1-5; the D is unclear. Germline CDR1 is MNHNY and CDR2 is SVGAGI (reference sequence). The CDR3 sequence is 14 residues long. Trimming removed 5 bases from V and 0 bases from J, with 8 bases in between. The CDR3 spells CASSADLSNQPQHF. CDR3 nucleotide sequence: TGTGCCAGCAGTGCAGATCTTAGCAATCAGCCCCAGCATTTT.

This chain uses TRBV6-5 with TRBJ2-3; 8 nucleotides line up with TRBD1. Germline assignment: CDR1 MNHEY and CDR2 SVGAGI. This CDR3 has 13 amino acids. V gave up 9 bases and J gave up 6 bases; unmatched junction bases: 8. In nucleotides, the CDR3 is TGTGCCAGTTACGACAGGGGAGGCGATACGCAGTATTTT. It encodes CASYDRGGDTQYF.